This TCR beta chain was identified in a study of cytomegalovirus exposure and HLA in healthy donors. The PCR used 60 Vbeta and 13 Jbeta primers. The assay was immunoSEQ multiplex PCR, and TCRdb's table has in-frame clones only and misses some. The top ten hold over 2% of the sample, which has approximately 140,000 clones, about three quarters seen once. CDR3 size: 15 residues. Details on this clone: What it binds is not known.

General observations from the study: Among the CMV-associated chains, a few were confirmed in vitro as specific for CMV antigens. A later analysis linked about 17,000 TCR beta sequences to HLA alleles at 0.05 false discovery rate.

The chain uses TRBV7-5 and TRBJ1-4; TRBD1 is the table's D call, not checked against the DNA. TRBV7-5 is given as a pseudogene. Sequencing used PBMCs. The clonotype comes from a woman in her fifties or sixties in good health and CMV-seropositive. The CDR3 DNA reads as TGTGCCAGAAGCCAAGGGGGACAGAGAAATGAAAAACTGTTTTTT. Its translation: CARSQGGQRNEKLFF.